This T cell receptor (beta chain) was profiled in a study of blood T cell repertoires in COVID-19. About the study: Whether acute or convalescent, the COVID-19 samples came from the United States, Italy and Spain. PBMCs, B-cell-depleted T cells, or T cells were the source of the cDNA or gDNA that made up the material.

The method was immunoSEQ multiplex PCR; TCRdb's version includes in-frame clones alone and lacks a portion of them. The profile shows 300,000 to 450,000 clones, around 84% of them singletons. This receptor was obtained from a human donor with acute or convalescent COVID-19. The donor label of this sample is uncertain. What was sequenced was peripheral blood.

The CDR3 spells CASSYAGQSSTGELFF. In DNA form, the CDR3 reads TGTGCCAGCAGTTACGCGGGACAGTCCTCCACCGGGGAGCTGTTTTTT. The chain is built from TRBV6-5 and TRBJ2-2, with D possibly being TRBD1 (7 bases). V was shortened by 2 bases and J by 4 bases, with 14 bases between the two germline ends. CDR3 length: 16 residues. Germline V gives CDR1 MNHEY, CDR2 SVGAGI.